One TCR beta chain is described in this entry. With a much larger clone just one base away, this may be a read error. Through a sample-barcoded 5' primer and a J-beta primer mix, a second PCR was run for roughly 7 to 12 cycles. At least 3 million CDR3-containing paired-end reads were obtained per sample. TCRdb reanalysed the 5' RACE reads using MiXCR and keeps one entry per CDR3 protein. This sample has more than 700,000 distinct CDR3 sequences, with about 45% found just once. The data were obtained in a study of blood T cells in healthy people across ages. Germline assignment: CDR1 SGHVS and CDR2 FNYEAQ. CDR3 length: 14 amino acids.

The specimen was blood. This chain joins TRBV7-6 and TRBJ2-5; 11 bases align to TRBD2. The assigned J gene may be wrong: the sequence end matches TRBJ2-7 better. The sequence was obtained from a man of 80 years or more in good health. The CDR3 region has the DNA TGTGCCAGCAGCTCGACTAGCGGGGTCTACGAGCAGTACTTC. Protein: CASSSTSGVYEQYF.